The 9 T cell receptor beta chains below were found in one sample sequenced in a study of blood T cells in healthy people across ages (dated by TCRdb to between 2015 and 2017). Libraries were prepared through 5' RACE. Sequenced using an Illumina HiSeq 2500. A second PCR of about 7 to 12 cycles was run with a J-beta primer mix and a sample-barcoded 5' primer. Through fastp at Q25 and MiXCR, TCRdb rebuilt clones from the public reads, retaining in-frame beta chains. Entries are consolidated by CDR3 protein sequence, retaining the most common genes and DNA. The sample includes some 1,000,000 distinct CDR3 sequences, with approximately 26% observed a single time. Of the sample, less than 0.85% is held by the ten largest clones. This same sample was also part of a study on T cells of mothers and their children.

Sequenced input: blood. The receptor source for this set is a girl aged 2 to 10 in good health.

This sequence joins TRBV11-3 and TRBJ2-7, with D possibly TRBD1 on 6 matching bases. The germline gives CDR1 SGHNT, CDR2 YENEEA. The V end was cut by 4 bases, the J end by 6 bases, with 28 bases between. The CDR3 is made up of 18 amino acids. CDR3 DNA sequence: TGTGCCAGCAGCTCCAACCACGGACAGCCCAAGATTCCCTGCGAGCAGTACTTC. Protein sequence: CASSSNHGQPKIPCEQYF. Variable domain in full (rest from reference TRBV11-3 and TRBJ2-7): EAGVVQSPRYKIIEKKQPVAFWCNPISGHNTLYWYLQNLGQGPELLIRYENEEAVDDSQLPKDRFSAERLKGVDSTLKIQPAELGDSAVYLCASSSNHGQPKIPCEQYFGPGTRLTVT.

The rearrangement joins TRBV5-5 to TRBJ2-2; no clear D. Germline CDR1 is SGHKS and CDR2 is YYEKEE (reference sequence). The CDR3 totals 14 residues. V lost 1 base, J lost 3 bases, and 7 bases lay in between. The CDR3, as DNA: TGTGCCAGCAGCTTGTGGATGGACACCGGGGAGCTGTTTTTT. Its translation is CASSLWMDTGELFF.

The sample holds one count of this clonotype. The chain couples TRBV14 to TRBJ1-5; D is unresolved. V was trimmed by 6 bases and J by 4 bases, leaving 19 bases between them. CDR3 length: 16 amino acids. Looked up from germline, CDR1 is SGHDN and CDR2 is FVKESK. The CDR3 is CASSRNYPDINQPQHF. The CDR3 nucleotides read TGTGCCAGCAGTCGTAATTACCCAGATATTAATCAGCCCCAGCATTTT.

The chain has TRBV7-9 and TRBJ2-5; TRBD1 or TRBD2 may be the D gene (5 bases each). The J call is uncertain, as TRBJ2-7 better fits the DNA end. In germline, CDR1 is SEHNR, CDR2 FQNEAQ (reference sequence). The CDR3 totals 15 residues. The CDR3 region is CASSLPGLLSYEQYF. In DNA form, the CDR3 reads TGTGCCAGCAGTCTCCCGGGGCTCCTTTCCTACGAGCAGTACTTC.

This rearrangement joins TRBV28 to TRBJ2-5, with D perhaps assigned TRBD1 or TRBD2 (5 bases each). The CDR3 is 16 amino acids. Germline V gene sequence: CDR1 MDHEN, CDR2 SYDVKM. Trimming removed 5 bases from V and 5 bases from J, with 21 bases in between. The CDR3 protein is CASSLPAGRWGETQYF. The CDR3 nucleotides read TGTGCCAGCAGTCTGCCCGCAGGGCGGTGGGGGGAGACCCAGTACTTC.

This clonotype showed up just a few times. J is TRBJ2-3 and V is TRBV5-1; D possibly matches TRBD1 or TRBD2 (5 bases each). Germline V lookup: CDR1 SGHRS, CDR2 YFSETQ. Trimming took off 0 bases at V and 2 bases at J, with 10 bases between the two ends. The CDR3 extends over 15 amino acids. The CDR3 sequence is CASSLDHGTTDTQYF. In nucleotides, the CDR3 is TGCGCCAGCAGCTTGGACCATGGGACCACAGATACGCAGTATTTT.

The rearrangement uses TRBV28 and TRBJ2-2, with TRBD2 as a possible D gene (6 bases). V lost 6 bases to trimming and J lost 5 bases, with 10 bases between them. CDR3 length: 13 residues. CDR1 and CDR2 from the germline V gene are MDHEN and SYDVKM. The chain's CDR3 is CASRGGRTGELFF. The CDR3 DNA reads TGTGCCAGCAGGGGGGGACGGACCGGGGAGCTGTTTTTT.

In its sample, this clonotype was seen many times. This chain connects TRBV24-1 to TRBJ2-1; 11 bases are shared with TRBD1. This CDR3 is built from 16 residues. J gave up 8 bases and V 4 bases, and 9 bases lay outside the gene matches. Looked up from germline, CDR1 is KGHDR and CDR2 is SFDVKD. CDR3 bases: TGTGCCACCAGTGACCGAGGACAGGGGGCGCGTGATGAGCAGTTCTTC. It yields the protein CATSDRGQGARDEQFF.

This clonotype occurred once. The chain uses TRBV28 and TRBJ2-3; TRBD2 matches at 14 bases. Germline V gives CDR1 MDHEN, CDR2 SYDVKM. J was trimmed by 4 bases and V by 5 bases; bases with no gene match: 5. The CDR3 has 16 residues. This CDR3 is CASSDRLAGGSDTQYF. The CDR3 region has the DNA TGTGCCAGCAGTGATAGACTAGCGGGAGGGTCAGATACGCAGTATTTT.